A single sample gave rise to the 20 T cell receptor beta chains below, sequenced in a study of blood T cells in healthy people across ages. A J-beta primer mix and a sample-barcoded 5' primer were used in a second PCR of about 6 to 12 cycles. MiXCR, run by TCRdb on the 5' RACE reads, gives a single entry per CDR3 protein. This sample has around 1,600,000 distinct CDR3 sequences; under 55% occur once, and the top ten carry less than 5%. Sequencing input: blood. The receptors come from a young woman in good health.

The chain links TRBV10-3 to TRBJ2-3, with D unclear. Trimming left V 2 bases short and J 4 bases short, with 4 bases between. Germline assignment: CDR1 ENHRY and CDR2 SYGVKD. This CDR3 comprises 12 residues. This chain's CDR3 is CAISEHSDTQYF. The DNA of the CDR3 is TGTGCCATCAGTGAGCACTCAGATACGCAGTATTTT.

This chain connects TRBV28 to TRBJ2-7, with D tentatively TRBD1 (5 bases). V shed 5 bases and J shed 0 bases, with 11 bases lying between them. Per germline, CDR1 MDHEN and CDR2 SYDVKM. The CDR3 loop spans 14 amino acids. The CDR3 is CASSRQGHSYEQYF. The CDR3 DNA reads as TGTGCCAGCAGTAGGCAGGGCCACTCCTACGAGCAGTACTTC.

This chain connects TRBV7-9 to TRBJ2-3, with a possible D match to TRBD1 (5 bases). The CDR3 is 15 amino acids. The germline CDR1 and CDR2 sequences are SEHNR and FQNEAQ (reference sequence). The V and J ends lost 5 bases and 0 bases respectively, with 12 bases between them. Here the CDR3 DNA reads TGTGCCAGCAGCCCCCAGGGTCCTAGCACAGATACGCAGTATTTT. Residues: CASSPQGPSTDTQYF.

The chain has TRBV11-2 and TRBJ2-7, with D perhaps given as TRBD1 or TRBD2 (5 bases each). This CDR3 comprises 14 residues. Germline CDR1 reads SGHAT; CDR2 reads FQNNGV. Trimming stripped 6 bases from V and 0 bases from J, with 12 bases between. CDR3 region: CASRPSGPSYEQYF. CDR3 nucleotide sequence: TGTGCCAGCAGACCCTCGGGACCCTCCTACGAGCAGTACTTC.

This clonotype was counted ten times or more. This chain links TRBV29-1 with TRBJ2-3; D might be TRBD2 (6 bases). Per germline, CDR1 SQVTM and CDR2 ANQGSEA. V was pared by 4 bases and J by 2 bases, with 16 bases between. CDR3 length equals 15 residues. The CDR3 coding sequence is TGCAGCGTTGTTGGGGGGAGGCGGAACACAGATACGCAGTATTTT. This gives the protein CSVVGGRRNTDTQYF.

V gene TRBV4-3 combines with J gene TRBJ2-7, with TRBD1 matching 9 bases. The CDR3 is 14 residues long. Germline-derived CDR1 and CDR2 are LGHNA and YSLEER. V dropped 4 bases and J dropped 6; count of bases not matched to a gene: 7. The CDR3 here is CASSRTTGGTEQYF. In DNA, the CDR3 is TGCGCCAGCAGCCGAACTACAGGGGGCACCGAGCAGTACTTC.

The chain joins TRBV6-5 to TRBJ2-5; 7 bases agree with TRBD2. CDR3 length equals 17 residues. V lost 4 bases and J lost 4; bases outside the gene matches: 15. Germline values: CDR1 MNHEY, CDR2 SVGAGI. The CDR3 reads CASSSPRTAGLRETQYF. The DNA of the CDR3 is TGTGCCAGCAGTTCCCCCCGTACAGCGGGGTTGAGAGAGACCCAGTACTTC.

A few counts support this clonotype. The rearrangement uses TRBV18 and TRBJ1-6, with D tentatively TRBD1 (5 bases). CDR1 and CDR2 from the germline V gene are KGHSH and LQKENI. The CDR3 runs to 14 residues. Between the trimmed V and J ends, which lost 5 bases and 7 bases, there was a span of 12 bases. The CDR3 DNA follows: TGTGCCAGCTCATTGGAGGGGTCAAATTCACCCCTCCACTTT. Its protein product is CASSLEGSNSPLHF.

The chain joins TRBV20-1 to TRBJ1-2; 9 nucleotides agree with TRBD1. V lost 1 base to trimming and J lost 2 bases; unmatched junction nucleotides: 5. This CDR3 contains 15 residues. In germline, CDR1 is DFQATT, CDR2 SNEGSKA (reference sequence). The CDR3 protein is CSARVPGQGNYGYTF. CDR3 DNA sequence: TGCAGTGCTAGAGTTCCGGGACAGGGAAACTATGGCTACACCTTC.

V is TRBV18 and J is TRBJ1-1, with a weak D call TRBD1 (5 bases). The length of the CDR3 is 14 residues. Germline CDR1 reads KGHSH; CDR2 reads LQKENI. V lost 6 bases to trimming and J lost 5 bases, with 16 bases between them. The CDR3 DNA follows: TGTGCCAGCTCGGGGATCGGGGGGAAGACTGAAGCTTTCTTT. Amino acids: CASSGIGGKTEAFF.

This clonotype appeared a single time. The chain combines TRBV14 with TRBJ2-5, with D perhaps matching TRBD1 (6 bases). The CDR3 has 14 amino acids. Germline-derived CDR1 and CDR2 are SGHDN and FVKESK. Trimming pared 4 bases from V and 3 bases from J, leaving 12 bases between. CDR3 sequence reads: CASSPLEGEETQYF. The CDR3 nucleotides read TGTGCCAGCAGCCCTCTAGAGGGGGAAGAGACCCAGTACTTC.

The rearrangement joins TRBV27 to TRBJ2-7, with D possibly matching TRBD1 (5 bases). V dropped 8 bases and J dropped 3 bases, with 20 bases sitting between them. Germline-derived CDR1 and CDR2 are MNHEY and SMNVEV (reference sequence). The CDR3 has 15 residues. CDR3 DNA sequence: TGTGCCAGCGCCAGCTCAGGGCGATTCAGCTACGAGCAGTACTTC. This translates into CASASSGRFSYEQYF.

This clonotype has a handful of counts. The J gene is TRBJ2-2, the V gene TRBV27; 7 bases fit TRBD1. V gave up 5 bases and J gave up 7 bases; unmatched junction bases: 10. The germline V gene encodes CDR1 MNHEY and CDR2 SMNVEV (reference sequence). The CDR3 covers 15 residues. The CDR3: CASSPRTGDGGELFF. CDR3 in DNA: TGTGCCAGCAGTCCAAGGACAGGCGATGGCGGGGAGCTGTTTTTT.

V gene TRBV7-9 combines with J gene TRBJ2-7; 8 nucleotides align to TRBD1. This CDR3 is built from 16 residues. Germline V gives CDR1 SEHNR, CDR2 FQNEAQ (reference sequence). With 2 bases clipped from V and 7 bases from J, the junction kept 13 bases outside the gene matches. CDR3 DNA: TGTGCCAGCAGCTTACTTCCAGGGGGCGCAGTCAATGAGCAGTACTTC. Translated, it gives CASSLLPGGAVNEQYF.

The CDR3 DNA follows: TGTGCCAGCAGCGAGGACTCAGATAATTCACCCCTCCACTTT. Its translation is CASSEDSDNSPLHF. The chain links TRBV9 to TRBJ1-6; no clear D gene. The CDR3 contains 14 residues. Germline assignment: CDR1 SGDLS and CDR2 YYNGEE. The V gene lost 3 bases and the J gene lost 5 bases, with 9 bases spanning the gap.

J is TRBJ1-1 and V is TRBV6-1, with no clear D. The V end was cut by 9 bases, the J end by 3 bases, with 17 bases between. The CDR3 has 14 amino acids. Germline CDR1 reads MNHNS; CDR2 reads SASEGT. The CDR3 DNA follows: TGTGCCAGTCTAGCTATCGTCGGATACACTGAAGCTTTCTTT. This codes for CASLAIVGYTEAFF.

The V and J genes are TRBV4-3 and TRBJ1-1; D is uncertain. The V end was cut by 0 bases, the J end by 4 bases, with 9 bases between. From germline, CDR1 is LGHNA and CDR2 YSLEER. The CDR3 runs to 14 residues. Written as DNA, the CDR3 is TGCGCCAGCAGCCAAGATCTGGCAGTCACTGAAGCTTTCTTT. Its translation is CASSQDLAVTEAFF.

This clonotype was seen a few times. At one end the junction does not follow the germline gene, possibly because of a read error. The V call is TRBV7-7, the J call TRBJ2-5, with D maybe TRBD1 (5 bases). This CDR3 comprises 13 residues. The germline V gene has CDR1 SSHAT and CDR2 FNYEAQ (reference sequence). CDR3 in amino acids: CASSMGRQETQYF. Written as DNA, the CDR3 is TGTGCTAGCAGTATGGGGCGGCAAGAGACCCAGTACTTC.

This chain uses TRBV20-1 with TRBJ2-1, with 8 bases fitting TRBD2. Per germline, CDR1 DFQATT and CDR2 SNEGSKA (reference sequence). CDR3 size: 13 residues. Trimming at V came to 5 bases and at J to 4 bases, leaving 4 bases not matched to a gene. The CDR3 bases are TGCAGTGCTGATAGCGGGGTTTACAATGAGCAGTTCTTC. As protein: CSADSGVYNEQFF.

The V gene is TRBV25-1, the J gene TRBJ2-7; possible D gene TRBD1, 5 bases. The CDR3 loop spans 14 amino acids. Germline loops: CDR1 MGHDK, CDR2 SYGVNS. V was trimmed by 1 base and J by 6 bases, leaving 13 bases between them. CDR3 sequence reads: CASSEWGRVAEQYF. In nucleotides, the CDR3 is TGTGCCAGCAGTGAATGGGGCAGGGTGGCCGAGCAGTACTTC.